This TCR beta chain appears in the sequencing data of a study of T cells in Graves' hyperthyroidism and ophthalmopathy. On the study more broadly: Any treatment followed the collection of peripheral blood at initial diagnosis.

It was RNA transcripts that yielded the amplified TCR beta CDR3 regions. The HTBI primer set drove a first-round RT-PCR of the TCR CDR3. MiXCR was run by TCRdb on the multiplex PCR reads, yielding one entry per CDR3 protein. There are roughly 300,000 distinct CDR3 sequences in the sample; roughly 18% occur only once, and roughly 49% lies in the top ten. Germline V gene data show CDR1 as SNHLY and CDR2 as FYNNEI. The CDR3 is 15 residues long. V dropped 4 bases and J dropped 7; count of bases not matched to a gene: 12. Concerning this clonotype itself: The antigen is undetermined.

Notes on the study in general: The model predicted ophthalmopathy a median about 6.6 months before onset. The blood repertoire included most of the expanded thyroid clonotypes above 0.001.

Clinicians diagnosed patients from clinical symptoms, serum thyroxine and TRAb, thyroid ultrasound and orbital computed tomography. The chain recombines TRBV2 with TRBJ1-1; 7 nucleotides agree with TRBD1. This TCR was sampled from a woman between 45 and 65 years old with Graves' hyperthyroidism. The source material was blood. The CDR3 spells CASSGPGGTESEAFF. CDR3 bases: TGTGCCAGCAGTGGTCCAGGAGGGACAGAGAGTGAAGCTTTCTTT.